This is a list of T cell receptor beta chains from one sample in a study of regulatory T cells in long-lasting Graves disease. TCRdb reanalysed the multiplex PCR reads using MiXCR and keeps one entry per CDR3 protein. In the table there are about 380,000 distinct CDR3 sequences, less than 20% of which are singletons. This sample comprised peripheral blood mononuclear cells (PBMCs), obtained at new diagnosis, from a patient treated with antithyroid drugs. These receptors were obtained from a female donor with Graves disease. Both conserved end residues are part of each CDR3. A D gene is named only where the DNA matches it firmly. Clone size appears in some rows only: once, few, many, or a class for an expanded clone.

>TRBV7-9|TRBD1|many|TRBJ1-1
CASSTPQGRSDTEAFF
TGTGCCAGCAGCACCCCACAGGGGAGGAGTGACACTGAAGCTTTCTTT
>TRBV19|.|few|TRBJ1-2
CASSVVGLGGYGYTF
TGTGCCAGTAGTGTAGTGGGTCTCGGCGGCTATGGCTACACCTTC
>TRBV6-5|TRBD2|many|TRBJ2-7
CASSYGYSLAGPSYEQYF
TGTGCCAGCAGTTACGGCTACTCCCTAGCGGGACCCTCCTACGAGCAGTACTTC
>TRBV5-1|.|many|TRBJ1-4
CASSLLGGDEKLFF
TGCGCCAGCAGCTTGTTGGGGGGAGATGAAAAACTGTTTTTT
>TRBV11-2|TRBD2|many|TRBJ2-2
CASSRISGTRTGELFF
TGTGCCAGCAGCCGTATCTCAGGGACTAGGACCGGGGAGCTGTTTTTT
>TRBV12-3/TRBV12-4|.|many|TRBJ2-7
CASSVGPYEQYF
TGTGCCAGCAGCGTAGGGCCTTACGAGCAGTACTTC
>TRBV7-3|TRBD2|many|TRBJ2-2
CASRPPGTSGSTGGELFF
TGTGCCAGCAGGCCACCTGGGACTAGCGGGAGTACGGGCGGGGAGCTGTTTTTT
>TRBV14|.|many|TRBJ2-3
CASSLLPGDTQYF
TGTGCCAGCAGCCTCCTCCCTGGGGATACGCAGTATTTT
>TRBV19|TRBD1|many|TRBJ1-5
CASIPPGQGTQPQHF
TGTGCCAGTATTCCCCCCGGACAGGGTACGCAGCCCCAGCATTTT
>TRBV9|TRBD1|few|TRBJ1-1
CASSAFQGATTEAFF
TGTGCCAGCAGCGCATTCCAGGGGGCTACGACTGAAGCTTTCTTT
>TRBV29-1|TRBD1|few|TRBJ2-2
CSVERETGGFTGELFF
TGCAGCGTTGAGAGGGAGACAGGGGGGTTCACCGGGGAGCTGTTTTTT
>TRBV14|TRBD1|.|TRBJ2-5
CASSRGQGTQYF
TGTGCCAGCAGCCGAGGACAGGGAACCCAGTACTTC
>TRBV5-1|TRBD1|few|TRBJ2-1
CASSPGQALLEQFF
TGCGCCAGCAGCCCGGGACAGGCCCTCCTGGAGCAGTTCTTC
>TRBV7-8|.|many|TRBJ2-1
CASAKGGEQFF
TGTGCCAGCGCTAAGGGTGGTGAGCAGTTCTTC
>TRBV15|.|few|TRBJ1-5
CATSRDRTDYQPQHF
TGTGCCACCAGCAGAGATAGAACAGATTATCAGCCCCAGCATTTT
>TRBV28|.|.|TRBJ2-7
CASSPGERGHEQYF
TGTGCCAGCAGCCCCGGAGAGAGGGGCCACGAGCAGTACTTC
>TRBV6-2/TRBV6-3|TRBD1|many|TRBJ1-1
CASRSTGFEAFF
TGTGCCAGCAGGTCGACAGGGTTTGAAGCTTTCTTT
>TRBV5-1|TRBD2|many|TRBJ2-3
CASTLRLAGGTDTQYF
TGCGCCAGCACCCTTCGACTAGCGGGAGGCACAGATACGCAGTATTTT
>TRBV7-3|TRBD1|many|TRBJ2-2
CASSLMVVGQRNTGELFF
TGTGCCAGCAGCTTAATGGTTGTGGGACAGAGGAACACCGGGGAGCTGTTTTTT
>TRBV10-3|.|few|TRBJ2-1
CAITPDGHNEQFF
TGTGCCATCACCCCGGACGGCCACAATGAGCAGTTCTTC
>TRBV19|.|few|TRBJ1-3
CASSKANSGNTIYF
TGTGCCAGTAGTAAAGCTAACTCTGGAAACACCATATATTTT